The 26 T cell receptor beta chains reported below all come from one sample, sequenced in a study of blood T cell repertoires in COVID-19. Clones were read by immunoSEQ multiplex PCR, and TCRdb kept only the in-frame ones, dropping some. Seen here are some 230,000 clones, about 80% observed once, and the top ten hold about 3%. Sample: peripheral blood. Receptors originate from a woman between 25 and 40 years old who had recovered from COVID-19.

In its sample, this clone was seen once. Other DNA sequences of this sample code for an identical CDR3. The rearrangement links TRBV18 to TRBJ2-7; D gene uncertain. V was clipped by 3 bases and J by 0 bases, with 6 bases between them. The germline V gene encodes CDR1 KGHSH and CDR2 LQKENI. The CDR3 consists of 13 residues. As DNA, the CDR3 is TGTGCCAGCTCACCGCCCAGCTCCTACGAGCAGTACTTC. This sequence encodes CASSPPSSYEQYF.

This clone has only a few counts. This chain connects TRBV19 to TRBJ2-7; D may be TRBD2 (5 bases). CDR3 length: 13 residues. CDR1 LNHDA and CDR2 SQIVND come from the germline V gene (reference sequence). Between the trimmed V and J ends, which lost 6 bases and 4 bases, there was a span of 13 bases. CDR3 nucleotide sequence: TGTGCCAGTAGCCCCGCCGGGGAGTACGAGCAGTACTTC. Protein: CASSPAGEYEQYF.

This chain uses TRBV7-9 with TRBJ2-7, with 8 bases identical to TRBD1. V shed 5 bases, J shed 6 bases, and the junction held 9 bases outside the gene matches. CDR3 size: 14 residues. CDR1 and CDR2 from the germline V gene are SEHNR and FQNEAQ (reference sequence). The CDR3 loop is CASSPGQGGREQYF. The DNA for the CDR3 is TGTGCCAGCAGCCCAGGACAGGGCGGGCGCGAGCAGTACTTC.

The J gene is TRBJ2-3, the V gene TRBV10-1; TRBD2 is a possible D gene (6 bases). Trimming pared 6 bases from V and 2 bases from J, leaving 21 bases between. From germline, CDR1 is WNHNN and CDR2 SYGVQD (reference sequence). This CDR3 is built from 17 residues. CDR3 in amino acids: CASSPGGTSASTDTQYF. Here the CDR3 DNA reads TGCGCCAGCAGCCCTGGGGGGACTTCCGCCTCCACAGATACGCAGTATTTT.

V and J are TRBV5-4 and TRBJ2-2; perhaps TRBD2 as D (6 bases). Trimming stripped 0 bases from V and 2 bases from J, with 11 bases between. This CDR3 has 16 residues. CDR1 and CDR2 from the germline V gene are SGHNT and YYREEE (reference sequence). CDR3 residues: CASSLARDSNTGELFF. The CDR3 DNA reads TGTGCCAGCAGCTTGGCCCGGGACTCCAACACCGGGGAGCTGTTTTTT.

Here the CDR3 reads CSGTRFSSTDTQYF. The CDR3 DNA reads TGCAGCGGTACTAGGTTTTCTAGCACAGATACGCAGTATTTT. The chain joins TRBV29-1 to TRBJ2-3, with D tentatively TRBD2 (5 bases). The CDR3 runs to 14 residues. Trimming took 7 bases from V and 0 from J, leaving 14 bases between them. Germline loops: CDR1 SQVTM, CDR2 ANQGSEA.

This CDR3 is CASSLGVLGTEAFF. The DNA of the CDR3 is TGTGCCAGTAGTTTGGGAGTCCTGGGCACTGAAGCTTTCTTT. The J gene is TRBJ1-1, the V gene TRBV19; the D is unclear. The CDR3 totals 14 residues. Per the germline V gene, CDR1 is LNHDA and CDR2 is SQIVND (reference sequence). With 5 bases removed from V and 4 bases from J, the gap between germline ends came to 14 bases. The full variable domain, rest sourced from reference TRBV19 and TRBJ1-1, is DGGITQSPKYLFRKEGQNVTLSCEQNLNHDAMYWYRQDPGQGLRLIYYSQIVNDFQKGDIAEGYSVSREKKESFPLTVTSAQKNPTAFYLCASSLGVLGTEAFFGQGTRLTVV.

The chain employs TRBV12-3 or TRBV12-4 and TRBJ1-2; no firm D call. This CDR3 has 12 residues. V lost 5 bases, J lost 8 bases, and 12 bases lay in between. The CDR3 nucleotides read TGTGCCAGCAGTAGCAGGAATGTGGGCTACACCTTC. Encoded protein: CASSSRNVGYTF.

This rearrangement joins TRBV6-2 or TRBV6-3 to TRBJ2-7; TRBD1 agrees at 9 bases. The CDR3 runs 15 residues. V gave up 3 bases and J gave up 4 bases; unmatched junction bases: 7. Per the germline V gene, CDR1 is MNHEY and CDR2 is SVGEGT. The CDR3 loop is CASSYPGQGVYEQYF. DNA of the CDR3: TGTGCCAGCAGTTATCCGGGACAGGGAGTTTACGAGCAGTACTTC.

The chain's CDR3 is CASSQKGGQGETQYF. CDR3 nucleotides: TGTGCCAGCAGCCAAAAAGGGGGCCAGGGAGAGACCCAGTACTTC. The chain couples TRBV14 to TRBJ2-5; 7 bases are a match to TRBD1. The CDR3 spans 15 residues. Trimming removed 2 bases from V and 4 bases from J; junction bases left unmatched: 7. Germline V gene data show CDR1 as SGHDN and CDR2 as FVKESK.

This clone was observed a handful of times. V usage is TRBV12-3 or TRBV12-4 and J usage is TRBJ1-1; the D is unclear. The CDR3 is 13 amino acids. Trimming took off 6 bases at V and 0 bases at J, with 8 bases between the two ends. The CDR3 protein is CASSLALNTEAFF. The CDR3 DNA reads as TGTGCCAGCAGCCTGGCCCTGAACACTGAAGCTTTCTTT.

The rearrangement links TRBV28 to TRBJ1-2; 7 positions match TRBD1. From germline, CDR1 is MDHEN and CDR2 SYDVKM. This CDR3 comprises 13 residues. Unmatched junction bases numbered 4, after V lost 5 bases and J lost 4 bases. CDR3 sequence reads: CASSRRDSYGYTF. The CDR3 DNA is TGTGCCAGCAGTCGTAGGGACAGCTATGGCTACACCTTC.

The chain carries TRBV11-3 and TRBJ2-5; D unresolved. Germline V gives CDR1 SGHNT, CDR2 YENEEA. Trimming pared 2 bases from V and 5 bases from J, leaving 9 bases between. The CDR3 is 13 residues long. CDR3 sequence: CASSLKTRETQYF. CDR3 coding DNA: TGTGCCAGCAGCTTAAAAACTCGGGAGACCCAGTACTTC.

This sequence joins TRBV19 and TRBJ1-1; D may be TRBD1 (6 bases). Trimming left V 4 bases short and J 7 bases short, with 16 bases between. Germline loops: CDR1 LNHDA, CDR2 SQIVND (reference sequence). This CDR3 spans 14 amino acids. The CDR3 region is CASSTGHSVNEAFF. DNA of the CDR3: TGTGCCAGTAGTACGGGACACTCGGTGAATGAAGCTTTCTTT.

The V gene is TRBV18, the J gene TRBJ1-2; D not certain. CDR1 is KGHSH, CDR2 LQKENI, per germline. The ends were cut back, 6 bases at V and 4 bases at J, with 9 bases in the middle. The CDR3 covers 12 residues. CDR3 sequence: CASSEALYGYTF. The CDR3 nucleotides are TGTGCCAGCTCGGAGGCCCTCTATGGCTACACCTTC.

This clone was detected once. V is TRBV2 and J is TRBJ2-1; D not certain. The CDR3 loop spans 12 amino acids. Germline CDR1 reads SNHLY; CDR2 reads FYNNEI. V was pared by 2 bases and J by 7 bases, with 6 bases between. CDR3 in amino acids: CASSERSNEQFF. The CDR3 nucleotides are TGTGCCAGCAGTGAAAGGAGTAATGAGCAGTTCTTC.

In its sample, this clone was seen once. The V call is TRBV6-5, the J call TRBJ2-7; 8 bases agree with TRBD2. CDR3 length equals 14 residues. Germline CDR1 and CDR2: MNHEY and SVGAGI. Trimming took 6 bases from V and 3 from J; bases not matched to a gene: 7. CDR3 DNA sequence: TGTGCCAGCAGCGCTAGCGGGCCGTACTACGAGCAGTACTTC. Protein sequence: CASSASGPYYEQYF.

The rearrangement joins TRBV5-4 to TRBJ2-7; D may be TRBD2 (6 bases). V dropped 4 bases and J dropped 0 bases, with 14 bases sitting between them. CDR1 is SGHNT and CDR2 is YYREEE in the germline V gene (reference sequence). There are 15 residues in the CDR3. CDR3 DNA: TGTGCCAGCAGCCCCTCGAGCGGGCGCTCCTACGAGCAGTACTTC. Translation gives CASSPSSGRSYEQYF.

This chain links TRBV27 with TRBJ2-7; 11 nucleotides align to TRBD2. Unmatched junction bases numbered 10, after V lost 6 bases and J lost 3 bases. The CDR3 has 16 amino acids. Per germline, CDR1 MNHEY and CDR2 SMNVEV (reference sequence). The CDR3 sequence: CASSPLGTSGLYEQYF. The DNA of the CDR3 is TGTGCCAGCAGCCCCCTCGGGACTAGCGGACTCTACGAGCAGTACTTC.

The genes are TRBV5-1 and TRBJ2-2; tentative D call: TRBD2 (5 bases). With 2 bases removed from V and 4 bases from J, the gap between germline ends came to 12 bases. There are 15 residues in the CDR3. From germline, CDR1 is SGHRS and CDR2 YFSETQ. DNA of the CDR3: TGCGCCAGCAGCTTCAGTGGCCGGGGCACCGGGGAGCTGTTTTTT. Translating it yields CASSFSGRGTGELFF.

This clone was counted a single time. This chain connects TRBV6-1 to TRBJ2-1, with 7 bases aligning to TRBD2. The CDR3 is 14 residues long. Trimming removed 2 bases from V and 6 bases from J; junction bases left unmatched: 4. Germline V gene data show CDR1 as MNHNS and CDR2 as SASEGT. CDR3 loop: CASSEMGLPNEQFF. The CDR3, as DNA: TGTGCCAGCAGTGAAATGGGACTACCCAATGAGCAGTTCTTC.

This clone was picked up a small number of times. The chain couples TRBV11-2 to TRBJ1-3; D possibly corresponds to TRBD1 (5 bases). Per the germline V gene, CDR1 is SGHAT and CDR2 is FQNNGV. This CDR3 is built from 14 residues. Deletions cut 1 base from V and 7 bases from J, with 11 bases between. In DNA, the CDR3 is TGTGCCAGCAGCTTAGTCCGGCAGGGTAACACCATATATTTT. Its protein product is CASSLVRQGNTIYF.

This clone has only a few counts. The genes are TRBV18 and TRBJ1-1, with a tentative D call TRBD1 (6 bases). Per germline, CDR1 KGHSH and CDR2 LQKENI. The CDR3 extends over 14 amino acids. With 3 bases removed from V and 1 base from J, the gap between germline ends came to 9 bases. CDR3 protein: CASSPEGGNTEAFF. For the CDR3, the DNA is TGTGCCAGCTCACCGGAAGGGGGGAACACTGAAGCTTTCTTT. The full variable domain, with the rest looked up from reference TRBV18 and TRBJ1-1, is NAGVMQNPRHLVRRRGQEARLRCSPMKGHSHVYWYRQLPEEGLKFMVYLQKENIIDESGMPKERFSAEFPKEGPSILRIQQVVRGDSAAYFCASSPEGGNTEAFFGQGTRLTVV.

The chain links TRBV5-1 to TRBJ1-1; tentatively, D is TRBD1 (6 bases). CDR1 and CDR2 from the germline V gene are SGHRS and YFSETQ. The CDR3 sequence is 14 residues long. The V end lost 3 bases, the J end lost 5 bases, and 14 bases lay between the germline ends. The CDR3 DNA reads TGCGCCAGCAGCTCCGGGGGGGCTGGGACTGAAGCTTTCTTT. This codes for CASSSGGAGTEAFF.

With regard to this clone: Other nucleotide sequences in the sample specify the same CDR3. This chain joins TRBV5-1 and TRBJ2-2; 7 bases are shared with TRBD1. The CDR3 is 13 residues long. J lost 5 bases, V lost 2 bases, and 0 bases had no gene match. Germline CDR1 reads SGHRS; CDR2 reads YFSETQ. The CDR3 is CASSLQGTGELFF. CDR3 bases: TGCGCCAGCAGCTTACAGGGGACCGGGGAGCTGTTTTTT.

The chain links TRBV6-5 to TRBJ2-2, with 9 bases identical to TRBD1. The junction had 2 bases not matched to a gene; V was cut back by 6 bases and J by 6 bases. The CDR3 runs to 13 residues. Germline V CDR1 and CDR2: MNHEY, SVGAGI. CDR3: CASSDRGSGELFF. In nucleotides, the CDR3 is TGTGCCAGCAGCGACAGGGGGTCCGGGGAGCTGTTTTTT.